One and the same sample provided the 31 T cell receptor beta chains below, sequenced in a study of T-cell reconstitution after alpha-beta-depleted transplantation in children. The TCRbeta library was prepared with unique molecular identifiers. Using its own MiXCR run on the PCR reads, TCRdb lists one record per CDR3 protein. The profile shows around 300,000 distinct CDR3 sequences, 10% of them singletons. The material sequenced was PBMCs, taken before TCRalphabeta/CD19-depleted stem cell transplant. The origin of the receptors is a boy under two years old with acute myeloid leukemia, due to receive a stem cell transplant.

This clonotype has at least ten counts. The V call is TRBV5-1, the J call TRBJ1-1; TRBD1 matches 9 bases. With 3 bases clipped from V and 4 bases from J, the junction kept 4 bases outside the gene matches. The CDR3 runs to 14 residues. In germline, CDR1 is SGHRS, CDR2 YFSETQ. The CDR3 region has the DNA TGCGCCAGCAGCTCGTTGACAGGGGGCACTGAAGCTTTCTTT. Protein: CASSSLTGGTEAFF.

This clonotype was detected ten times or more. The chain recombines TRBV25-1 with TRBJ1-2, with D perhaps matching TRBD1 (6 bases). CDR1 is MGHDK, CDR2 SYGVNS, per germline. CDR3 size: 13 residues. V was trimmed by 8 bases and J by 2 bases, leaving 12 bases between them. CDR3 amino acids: CASWPGHNYGYTF. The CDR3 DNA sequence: TGTGCCAGCTGGCCGGGACACAACTATGGCTACACCTTC.

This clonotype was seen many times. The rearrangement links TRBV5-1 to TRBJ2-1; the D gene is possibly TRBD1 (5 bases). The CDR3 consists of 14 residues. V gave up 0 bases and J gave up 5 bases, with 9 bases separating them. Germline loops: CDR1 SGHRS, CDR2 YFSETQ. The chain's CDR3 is CASSLGPGNNEQFF. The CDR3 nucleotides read TGCGCCAGCAGCTTGGGGCCAGGGAACAATGAGCAGTTCTTC.

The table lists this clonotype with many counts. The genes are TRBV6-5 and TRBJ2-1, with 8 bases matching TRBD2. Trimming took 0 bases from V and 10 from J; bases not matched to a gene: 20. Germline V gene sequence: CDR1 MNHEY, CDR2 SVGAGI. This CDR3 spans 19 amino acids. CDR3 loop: CASSYSKGFGGGFHEEQFF. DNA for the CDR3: TGTGCCAGCAGTTACTCGAAAGGCTTCGGGGGGGGCTTCCATGAAGAGCAGTTCTTC.

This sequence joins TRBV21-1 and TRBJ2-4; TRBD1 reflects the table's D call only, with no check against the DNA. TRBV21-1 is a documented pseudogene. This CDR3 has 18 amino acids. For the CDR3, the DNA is TGTGCCAGCAGCAAAGAACGGACAAAGGGGTCGAGGGTAAACATTCAGTACTTC. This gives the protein CASSKERTKGSRVNIQYF.

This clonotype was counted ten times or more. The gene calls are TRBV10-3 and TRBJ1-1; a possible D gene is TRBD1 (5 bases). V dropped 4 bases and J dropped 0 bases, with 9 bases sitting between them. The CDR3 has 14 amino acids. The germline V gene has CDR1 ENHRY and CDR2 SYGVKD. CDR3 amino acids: CAISGGRLNTEAFF. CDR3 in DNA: TGTGCCATCAGTGGGGGACGGCTGAACACTGAAGCTTTCTTT.

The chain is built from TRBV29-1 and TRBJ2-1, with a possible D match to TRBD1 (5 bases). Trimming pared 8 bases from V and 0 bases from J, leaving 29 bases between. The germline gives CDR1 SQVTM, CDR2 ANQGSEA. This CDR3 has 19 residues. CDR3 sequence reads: CSFYGSGAELRSSYNEQFF. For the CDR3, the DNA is TGCAGCTTTTATGGATCTGGGGCCGAACTTCGCAGCTCCTACAATGAGCAGTTCTTC.

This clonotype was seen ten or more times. CDR3 nucleotides: TGCAGTGCCCCGGGACAGTCAAACACCGGGGAGCTGTTTTTT. Translation: CSAPGQSNTGELFF. The genes are TRBV20-1 and TRBJ2-2; 7 bases fit TRBD1. Per the germline V gene, CDR1 is DFQATT and CDR2 is SNEGSKA (reference sequence). V gave up 6 bases and J gave up 2 bases; unmatched junction bases: 6. The CDR3 length is 14 residues.

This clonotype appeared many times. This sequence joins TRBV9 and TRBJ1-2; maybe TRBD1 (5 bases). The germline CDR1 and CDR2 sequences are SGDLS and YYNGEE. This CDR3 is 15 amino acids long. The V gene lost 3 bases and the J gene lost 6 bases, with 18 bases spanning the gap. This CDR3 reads CASSGVAGMENGYTF. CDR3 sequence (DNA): TGTGCCAGCAGCGGAGTGGCAGGGATGGAGAATGGCTACACCTTC.

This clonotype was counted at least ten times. CDR3 residues: CASSFYVTGRAYNEQFF. DNA of the CDR3: TGTGCCAGCAGCTTTTATGTCACAGGGAGGGCCTACAATGAGCAGTTCTTC. The chain recombines TRBV7-2 with TRBJ2-1, with D tentatively TRBD2 (7 bases). Deletions cut 3 bases from V and 2 bases from J, with 17 bases between. The CDR3 length is 17 residues. Germline CDR1 and CDR2: SGHTA and FQGNSA.

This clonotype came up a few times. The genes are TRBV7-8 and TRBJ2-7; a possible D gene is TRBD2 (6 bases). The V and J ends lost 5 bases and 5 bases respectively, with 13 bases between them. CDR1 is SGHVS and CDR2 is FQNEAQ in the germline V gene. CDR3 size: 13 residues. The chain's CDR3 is CASSPTRGDEQYF. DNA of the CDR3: TGTGCCAGCAGCCCAACGCGGGGAGACGAGCAGTACTTC.

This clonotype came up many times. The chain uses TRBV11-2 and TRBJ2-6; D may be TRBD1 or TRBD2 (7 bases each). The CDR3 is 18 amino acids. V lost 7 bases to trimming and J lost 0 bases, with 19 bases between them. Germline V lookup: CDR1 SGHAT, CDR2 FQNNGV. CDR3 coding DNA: TGTGCCAGCACCAAACAGGGGAGGGGTTTCTCTGGGGCCAACGTCCTGACTTTC. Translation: CASTKQGRGFSGANVLTF.

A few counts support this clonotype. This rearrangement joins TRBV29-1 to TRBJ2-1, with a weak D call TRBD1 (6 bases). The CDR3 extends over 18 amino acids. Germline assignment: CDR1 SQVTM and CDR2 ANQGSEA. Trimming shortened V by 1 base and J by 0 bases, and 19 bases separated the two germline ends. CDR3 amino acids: CSVEGGWGQPLSYNEQFF. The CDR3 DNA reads TGCAGCGTTGAAGGGGGATGGGGACAACCCCTCTCCTACAATGAGCAGTTCTTC.

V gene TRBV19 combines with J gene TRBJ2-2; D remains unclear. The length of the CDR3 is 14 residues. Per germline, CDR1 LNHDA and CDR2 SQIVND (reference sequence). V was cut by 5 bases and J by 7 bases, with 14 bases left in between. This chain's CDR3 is CASSAKRRYGELFF. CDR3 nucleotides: TGTGCCAGTAGTGCTAAGAGGAGATACGGGGAGCTGTTTTTT.

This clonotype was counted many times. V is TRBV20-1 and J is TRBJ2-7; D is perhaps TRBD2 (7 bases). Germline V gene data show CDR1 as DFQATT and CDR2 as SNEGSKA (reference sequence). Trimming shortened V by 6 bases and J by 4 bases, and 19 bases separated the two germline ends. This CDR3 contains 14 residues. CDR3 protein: CSATNLGGLYEQYF. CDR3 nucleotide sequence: TGCAGTGCCACTAACCTGGGGGGGCTATACGAGCAGTACTTC.

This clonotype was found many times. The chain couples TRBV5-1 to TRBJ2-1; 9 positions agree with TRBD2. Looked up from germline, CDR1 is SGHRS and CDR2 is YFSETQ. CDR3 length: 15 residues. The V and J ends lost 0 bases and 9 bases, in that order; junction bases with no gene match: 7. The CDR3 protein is CASSLESSGNREQFF. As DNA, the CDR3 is TGCGCCAGCAGCTTGGAGTCTAGCGGGAATCGTGAGCAGTTCTTC.

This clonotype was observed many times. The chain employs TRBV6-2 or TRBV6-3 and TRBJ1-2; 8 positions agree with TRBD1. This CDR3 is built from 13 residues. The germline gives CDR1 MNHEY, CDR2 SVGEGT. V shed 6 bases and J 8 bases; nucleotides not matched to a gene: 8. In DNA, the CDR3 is TGTGCCAGCAGCCTCAGGGGGCTTGAAGGCTACACCTTC. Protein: CASSLRGLEGYTF.

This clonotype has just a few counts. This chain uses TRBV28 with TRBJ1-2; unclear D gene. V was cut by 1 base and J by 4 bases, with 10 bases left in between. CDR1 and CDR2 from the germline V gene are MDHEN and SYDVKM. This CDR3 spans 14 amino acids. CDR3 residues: CASSLYSVGYGYTF. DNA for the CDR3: TGTGCCAGCAGTTTATACAGCGTAGGCTATGGCTACACCTTC.

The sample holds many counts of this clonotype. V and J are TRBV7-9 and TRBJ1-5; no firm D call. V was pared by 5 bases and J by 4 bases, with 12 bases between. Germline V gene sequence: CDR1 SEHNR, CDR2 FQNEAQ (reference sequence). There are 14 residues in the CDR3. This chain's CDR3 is CASSNPAANQPQHF. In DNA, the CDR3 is TGTGCCAGCAGCAACCCGGCAGCGAATCAGCCCCAGCATTTT.

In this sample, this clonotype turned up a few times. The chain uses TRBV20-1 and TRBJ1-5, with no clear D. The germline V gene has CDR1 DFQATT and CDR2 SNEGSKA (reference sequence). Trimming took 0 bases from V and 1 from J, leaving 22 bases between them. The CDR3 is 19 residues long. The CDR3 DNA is TGCAGTGCTAGAGATGTCTCGGCCGGCTTCTTAGGGAGCAATCAGCCCCAGCATTTT. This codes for CSARDVSAGFLGSNQPQHF.

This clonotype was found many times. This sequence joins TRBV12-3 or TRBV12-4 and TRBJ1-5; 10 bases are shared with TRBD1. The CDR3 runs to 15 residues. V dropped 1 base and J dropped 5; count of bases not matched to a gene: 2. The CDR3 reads CASSLGTGGDQPQHF. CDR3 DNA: TGTGCCAGCAGTTTAGGGACAGGGGGGGATCAGCCCCAGCATTTT.

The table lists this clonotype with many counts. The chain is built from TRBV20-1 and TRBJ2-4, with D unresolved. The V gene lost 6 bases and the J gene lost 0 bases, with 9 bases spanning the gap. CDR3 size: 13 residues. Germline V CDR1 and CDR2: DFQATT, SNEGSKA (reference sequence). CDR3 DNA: TGCAGTGCGGGATTCCCAGCCAAAAACATTCAGTACTTC. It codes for CSAGFPAKNIQYF.

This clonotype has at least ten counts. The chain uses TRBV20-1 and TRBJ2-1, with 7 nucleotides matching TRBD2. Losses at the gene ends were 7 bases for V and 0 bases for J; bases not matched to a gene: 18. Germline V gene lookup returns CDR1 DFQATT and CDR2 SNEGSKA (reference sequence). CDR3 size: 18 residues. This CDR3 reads CSVSPSSGGLGSYNEQFF. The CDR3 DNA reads TGCAGTGTCTCCCCTTCCTCGGGGGGACTTGGCTCCTACAATGAGCAGTTCTTC.

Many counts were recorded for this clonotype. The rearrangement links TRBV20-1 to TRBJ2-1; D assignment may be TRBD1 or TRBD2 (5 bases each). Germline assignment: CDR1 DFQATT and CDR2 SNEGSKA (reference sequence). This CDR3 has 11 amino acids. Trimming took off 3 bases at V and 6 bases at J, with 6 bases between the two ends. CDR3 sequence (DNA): TGCAGTGCTAGTGGGGGCAATGAGCAGTTCTTC. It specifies CSASGGNEQFF.

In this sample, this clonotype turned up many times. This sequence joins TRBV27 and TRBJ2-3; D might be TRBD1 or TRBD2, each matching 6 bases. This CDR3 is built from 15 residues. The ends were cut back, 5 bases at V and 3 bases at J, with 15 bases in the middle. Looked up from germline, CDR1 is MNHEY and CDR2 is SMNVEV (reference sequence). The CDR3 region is CASSSLRGRTDTQYF. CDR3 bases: TGTGCCAGCAGTAGTCTAAGGGGGAGGACAGATACGCAGTATTTT.

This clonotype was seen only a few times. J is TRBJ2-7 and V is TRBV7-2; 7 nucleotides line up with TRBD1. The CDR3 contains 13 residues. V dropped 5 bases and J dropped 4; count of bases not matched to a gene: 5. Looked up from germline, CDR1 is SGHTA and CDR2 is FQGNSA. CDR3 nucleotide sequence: TGTGCCAGCAGCCGACCGGGACAGTACGAGCAGTACTTC. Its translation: CASSRPGQYEQYF.

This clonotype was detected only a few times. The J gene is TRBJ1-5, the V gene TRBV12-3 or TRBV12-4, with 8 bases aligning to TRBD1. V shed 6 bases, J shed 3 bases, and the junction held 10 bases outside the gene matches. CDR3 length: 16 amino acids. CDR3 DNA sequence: TGTGCCAGCAGCCGCTTAGGGACAGGTTACAATCAGCCCCAGCATTTT. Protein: CASSRLGTGYNQPQHF.

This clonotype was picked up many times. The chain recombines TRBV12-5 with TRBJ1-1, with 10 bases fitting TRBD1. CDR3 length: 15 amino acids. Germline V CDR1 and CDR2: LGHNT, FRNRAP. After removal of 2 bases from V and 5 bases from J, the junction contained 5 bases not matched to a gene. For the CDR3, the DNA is TGTGCTAGTGGTTTGCCCCTGGACAGGGGGACTGAAGCTTTCTTT. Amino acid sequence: CASGLPLDRGTEAFF.

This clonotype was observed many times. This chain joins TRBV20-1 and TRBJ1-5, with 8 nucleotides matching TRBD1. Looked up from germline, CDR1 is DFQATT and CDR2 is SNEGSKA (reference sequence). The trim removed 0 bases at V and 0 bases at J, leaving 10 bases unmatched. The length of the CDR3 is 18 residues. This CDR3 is CSARDFRTGRYSNQPQHF. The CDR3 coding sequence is TGCAGTGCTAGAGATTTCAGGACAGGGAGGTATAGCAATCAGCCCCAGCATTTT.

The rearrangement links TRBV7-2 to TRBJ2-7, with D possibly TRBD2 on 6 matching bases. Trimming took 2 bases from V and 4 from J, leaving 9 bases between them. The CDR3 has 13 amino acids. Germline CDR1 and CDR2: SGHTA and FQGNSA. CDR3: CASSLRDWYEQYF. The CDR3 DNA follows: TGTGCCAGCAGCTTAAGGGACTGGTACGAGCAGTACTTC.

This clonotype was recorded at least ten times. Here the CDR3 reads CSASPDRVNTEAFF. The CDR3 region has the DNA TGCAGTGCTAGTCCCGACAGGGTGAACACTGAAGCTTTCTTT. The chain employs TRBV20-1 and TRBJ1-1, with 7 bases aligning to TRBD1. Germline assignment: CDR1 DFQATT and CDR2 SNEGSKA (reference sequence). This CDR3 has 14 residues. J lost 0 bases, V lost 3 bases, and 4 bases had no gene match.